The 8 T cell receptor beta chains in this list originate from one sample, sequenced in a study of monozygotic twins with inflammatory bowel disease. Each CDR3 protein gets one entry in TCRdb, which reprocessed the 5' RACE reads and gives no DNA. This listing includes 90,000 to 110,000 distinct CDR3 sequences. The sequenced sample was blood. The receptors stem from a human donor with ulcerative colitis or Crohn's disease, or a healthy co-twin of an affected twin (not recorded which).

This CDR3 reads CASSEGGQGGYTIYF. The J gene is TRBJ1-3, the V gene TRBV12-3 or TRBV12-4; the D call from TCRdb, TRBD1, cannot be confirmed without DNA. This CDR3 has 15 residues.

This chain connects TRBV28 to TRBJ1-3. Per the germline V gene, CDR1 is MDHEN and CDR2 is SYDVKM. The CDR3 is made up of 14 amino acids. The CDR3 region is CASGRAVAGNTIYF. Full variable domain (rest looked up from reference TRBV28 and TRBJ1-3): DVKVTQSSRYLVKRTGEKVFLECVQDMDHENMFWYRQDPGLGLRLIYFSYDVKMKEKGDIPEGYSVSREKKERFSLILESASTNQTSMYLCASGRAVAGNTIYFGEGSWLTVV.

CDR3 protein: CASSLAGQGIDEQYF. This sequence joins TRBV5-1 and TRBJ2-7; TCRdb outputs TRBD1, but without DNA this stays unchecked. Germline V gene sequence: CDR1 SGHRS, CDR2 YFSETQ. This CDR3 has 15 residues. The full variable domain, with the rest looked up from reference TRBV5-1 and TRBJ2-7, is KAGVTQTPRYLIKTRGQQVTLSCSPISGHRSVSWYQQTPGQGLQFLFEYFSETQRNKGNFPGRFSGRQFSNSRSEMNVSTLELGDSALYLCASSLAGQGIDEQYFGPGTRLTVT.

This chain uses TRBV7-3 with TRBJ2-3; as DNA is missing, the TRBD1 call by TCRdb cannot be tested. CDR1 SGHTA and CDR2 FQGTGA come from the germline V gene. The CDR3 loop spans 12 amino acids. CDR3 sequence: CASSVDRGTQYF.

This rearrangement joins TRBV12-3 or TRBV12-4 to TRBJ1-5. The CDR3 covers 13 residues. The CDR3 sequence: CASSPRWLEPQHF.

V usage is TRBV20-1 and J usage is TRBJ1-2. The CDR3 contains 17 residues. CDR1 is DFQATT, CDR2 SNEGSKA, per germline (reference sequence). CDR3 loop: CSARDRTREGRNYGYTF.

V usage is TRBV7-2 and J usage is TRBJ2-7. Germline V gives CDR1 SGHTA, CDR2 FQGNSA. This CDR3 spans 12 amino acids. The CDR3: CASSLGRVEQYF.

CDR3 protein: CATSRDLDTRERYF. The chain joins TRBV15 to TRBJ2-7. The CDR3 is 14 residues long. Per germline, CDR1 LNHNV and CDR2 YYDKDF (reference sequence).